The entry below describes one T cell receptor (beta chain). The assay was immunoSEQ multiplex PCR, and TCRdb's table has in-frame clones only and misses some. The sample has about 310,000 clones; about nine tenths are singletons. Assignment of participants to cohorts was predicated upon participant-reported clinical history. The entry originates in a study of blood T cell repertoires in COVID-19. Study-wide context: Nucleic acid was either cDNA or gDNA, and it came from T cells, B-cell-depleted T cells, or PBMCs.

The CDR3 is 17 amino acids. CDR1 is SGHRS and CDR2 is YFSETQ in the germline V gene. With 3 bases clipped from V and 4 bases from J, the junction kept 5 bases outside the gene matches. The V call is TRBV5-1, the J call TRBJ2-2; the match to TRBD2 covers 14 bases. The sequenced sample was PBMCs or T cells enriched from blood (not recorded which). This TCR came from a woman aged 35 to 49 who had recovered from COVID-19. The DNA for the CDR3 is TGCGCCAGCAGCTCCGGGACTAGCGGGAGTGGCACCGGGGAGCTGTTTTTT. Translating gives CASSSGTSGSGTGELFF.